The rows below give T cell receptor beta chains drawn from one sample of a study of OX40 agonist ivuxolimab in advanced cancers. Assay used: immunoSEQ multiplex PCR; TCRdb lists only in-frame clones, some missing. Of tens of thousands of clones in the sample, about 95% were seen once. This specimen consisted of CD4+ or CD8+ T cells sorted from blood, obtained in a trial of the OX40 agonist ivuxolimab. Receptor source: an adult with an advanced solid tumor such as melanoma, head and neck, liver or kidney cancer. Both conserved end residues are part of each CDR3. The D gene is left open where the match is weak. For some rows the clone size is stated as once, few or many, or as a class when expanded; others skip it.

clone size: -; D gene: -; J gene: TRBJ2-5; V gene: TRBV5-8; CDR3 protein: CASSLYASSQETQYF; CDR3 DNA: TGTGCCAGCAGCCTATATGCATCGAGCCAAGAGACCCAGTACTTC
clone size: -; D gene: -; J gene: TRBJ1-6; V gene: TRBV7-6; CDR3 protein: CASSPGPGNSPLHF; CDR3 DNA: TGTGCCAGCAGCCCAGGGCCGGGGAATTCACCCCTCCACTTT
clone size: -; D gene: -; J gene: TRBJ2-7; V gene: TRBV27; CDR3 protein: CASGGGSYEQYF; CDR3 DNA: TGTGCCTCAGGGGGGGGCTCCTACGAGCAGTACTTC
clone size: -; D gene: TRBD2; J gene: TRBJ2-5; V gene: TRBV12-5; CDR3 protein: CASGFGGSETQYF; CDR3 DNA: TGTGCTAGTGGTTTCGGCGGGAGTGAGACCCAGTACTTC
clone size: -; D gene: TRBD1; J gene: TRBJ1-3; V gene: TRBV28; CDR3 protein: CASKDRAFSGNTIYF; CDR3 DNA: TGTGCCAGCAAGGACAGGGCTTTCTCTGGAAACACCATATATTTT
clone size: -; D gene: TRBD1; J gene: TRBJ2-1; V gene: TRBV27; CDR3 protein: CASSIGTGDPQQFF; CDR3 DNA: TGTGCCAGCAGCATCGGGACAGGGGATCCCCAGCAGTTCTTC
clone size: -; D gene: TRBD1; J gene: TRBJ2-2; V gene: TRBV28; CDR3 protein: CASSSPLGQANTGELFF; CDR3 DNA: TGTGCCAGCAGTTCCCCCCTGGGACAGGCCAACACCGGGGAGCTGTTTTTT
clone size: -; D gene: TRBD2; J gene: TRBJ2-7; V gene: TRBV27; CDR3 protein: CASSPSGLAGYYEQYF; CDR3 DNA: TGTGCCAGCAGTCCCTCGGGACTAGCGGGATACTACGAGCAGTACTTC
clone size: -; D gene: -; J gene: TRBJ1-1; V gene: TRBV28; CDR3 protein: CASSLTPGSTEAFF; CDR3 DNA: TGTGCCAGCAGTTTAACTCCGGGGTCCACTGAAGCTTTCTTT
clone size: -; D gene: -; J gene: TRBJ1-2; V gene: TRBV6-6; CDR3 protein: CASSSLGLAYGYTF; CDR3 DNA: TGTGCCAGCAGTTCCCTAGGGCTGGCCTATGGCTACACCTTC
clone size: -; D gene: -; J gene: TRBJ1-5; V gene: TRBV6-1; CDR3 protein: CASSEGRKPLGNQPQHF; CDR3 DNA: TGTGCCAGCAGTGAAGGGCGGAAGCCTTTGGGCAATCAGCCCCAGCATTTT
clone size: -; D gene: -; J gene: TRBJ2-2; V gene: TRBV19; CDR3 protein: CASKIGEGDTGELFF; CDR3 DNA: TGTGCCAGTAAAATAGGGGAGGGGGACACCGGGGAGCTGTTTTTT
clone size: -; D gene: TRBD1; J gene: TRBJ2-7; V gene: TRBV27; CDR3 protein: CASSLSMGQHYEQYF; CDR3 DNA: TGTGCCAGCAGTTTATCGATGGGACAGCACTACGAGCAGTACTTC
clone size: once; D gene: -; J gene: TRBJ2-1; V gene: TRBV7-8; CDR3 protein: CASSPTGSNEQFF; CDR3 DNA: TGTGCCAGCAGCCCCACGGGGAGCAATGAGCAGTTCTTC
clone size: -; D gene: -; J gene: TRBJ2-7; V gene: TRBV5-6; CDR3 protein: CASSFSQTEQYF; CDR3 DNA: TGTGCCAGCAGCTTTTCTCAGACAGAGCAGTACTTC
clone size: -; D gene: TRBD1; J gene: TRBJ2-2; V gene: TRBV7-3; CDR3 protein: CASSPPGQGRAGELFF; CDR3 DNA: TGTGCCAGCAGCCCCCCGGGACAGGGCAGAGCCGGGGAGCTGTTTTTT
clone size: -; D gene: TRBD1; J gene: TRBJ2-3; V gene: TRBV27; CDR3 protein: CATQGFSTDTQYF; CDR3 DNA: TGTGCCACACAGGGGTTTAGCACAGATACGCAGTATTTT
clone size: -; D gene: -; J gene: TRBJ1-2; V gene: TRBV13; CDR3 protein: CASSFWAEGRNYGYTF; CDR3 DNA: TGTGCCAGCAGCTTTTGGGCCGAGGGGCGCAACTATGGCTACACCTTC
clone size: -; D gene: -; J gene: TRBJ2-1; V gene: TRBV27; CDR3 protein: CASSLLLTWNEQFF; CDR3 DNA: TGTGCCAGCAGTTTACTCCTTACGTGGAATGAGCAGTTCTTC
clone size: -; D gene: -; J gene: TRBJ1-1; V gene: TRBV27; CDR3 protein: CASSSPVGTEAFF; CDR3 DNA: TGTGCCAGCAGTTCCCCAGTGGGCACTGAAGCTTTCTTT
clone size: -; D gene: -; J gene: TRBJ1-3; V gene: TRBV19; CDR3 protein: CASSIGPPGQGLEASGNTIYF; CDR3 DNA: TGTGCCAGTAGTATAGGCCCACCGGGACAAGGGCTAGAGGCCTCTGGAAACACCATATATTTT
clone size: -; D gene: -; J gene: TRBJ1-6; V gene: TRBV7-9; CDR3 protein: CASNGEIHSPLHF; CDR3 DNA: TGTGCCAGCAATGGGGAAATCCATTCACCCCTCCACTTT
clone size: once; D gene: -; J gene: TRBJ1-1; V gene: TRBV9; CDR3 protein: CASSVGPFGNTEAFF; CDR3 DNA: TGTGCCAGCAGCGTAGGCCCCTTCGGGAACACTGAAGCTTTCTTT
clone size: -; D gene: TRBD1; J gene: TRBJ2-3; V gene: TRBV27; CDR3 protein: CASTFSGGDTQYF; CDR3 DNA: TGTGCCAGCACCTTTTCAGGGGGAGATACGCAGTATTTT
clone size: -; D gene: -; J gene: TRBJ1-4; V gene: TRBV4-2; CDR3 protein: CASSLEGVNEKLFF; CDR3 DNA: TGTGCCAGCAGCTTAGAGGGGGTTAATGAAAAACTGTTTTTT
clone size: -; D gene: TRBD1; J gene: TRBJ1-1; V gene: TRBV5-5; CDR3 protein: CASSLEGGHTEAFF; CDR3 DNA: TGTGCCAGCAGCTTGGAAGGGGGCCACACTGAAGCTTTCTTT
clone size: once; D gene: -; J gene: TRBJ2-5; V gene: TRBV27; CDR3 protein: CASSLDLNQETQYF; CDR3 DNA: TGTGCCAGCAGTTTAGATCTCAACCAAGAGACCCAGTACTTC
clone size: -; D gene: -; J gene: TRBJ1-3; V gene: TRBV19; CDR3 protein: CASSDGPPGNTIYF; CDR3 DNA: TGTGCCAGTAGTGACGGACCACCGGGAAACACCATATATTTT
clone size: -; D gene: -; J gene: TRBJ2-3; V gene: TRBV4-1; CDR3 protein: CASSQTRLSDTQYF; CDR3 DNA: TGCGCCAGCAGCCAAACTAGACTCTCAGATACGCAGTATTTT
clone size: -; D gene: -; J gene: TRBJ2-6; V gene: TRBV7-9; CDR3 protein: CASSSSSGANVLTF; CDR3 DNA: TGTGCCAGCAGCTCAAGCTCTGGGGCCAACGTCCTGACTTTC
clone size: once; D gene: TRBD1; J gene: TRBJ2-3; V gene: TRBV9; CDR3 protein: CASSVATGWTGKTDTQYF; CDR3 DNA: TGTGCCAGCAGCGTAGCTACCGGTTGGACAGGGAAAACAGATACGCAGTATTTT
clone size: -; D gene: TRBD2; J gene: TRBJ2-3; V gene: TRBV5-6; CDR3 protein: CASSPGGSTDTQYF; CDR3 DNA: TGTGCCAGCAGCCCGGGGGGTAGCACAGATACGCAGTATTTT
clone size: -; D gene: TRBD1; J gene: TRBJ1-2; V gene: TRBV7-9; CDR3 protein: CASSHRDSRLYGYTF; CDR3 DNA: TGTGCCAGCAGCCATAGGGACAGCCGCCTCTATGGCTACACCTTC
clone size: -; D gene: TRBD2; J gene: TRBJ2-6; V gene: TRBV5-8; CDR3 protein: CASIPAGGRGANVLTF; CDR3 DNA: TGTGCCAGCATTCCAGCGGGGGGGCGTGGGGCCAACGTCCTGACTTTC
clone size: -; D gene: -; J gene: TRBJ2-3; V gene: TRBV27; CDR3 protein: CASMTSRDRNTQYF; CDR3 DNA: TGTGCCAGCATGACTTCGCGGGACCGAAATACGCAGTATTTT
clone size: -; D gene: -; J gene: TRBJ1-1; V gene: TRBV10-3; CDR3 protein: CATSQDELNTEAFF; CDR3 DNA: TGTGCCACTTCCCAGGACGAACTAAACACTGAAGCTTTCTTT
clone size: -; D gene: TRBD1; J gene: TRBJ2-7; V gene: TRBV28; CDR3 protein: CASSSIDRGGYEQYF; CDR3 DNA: TGTGCCAGCAGTTCCATCGACAGGGGGGGGTACGAGCAGTACTTC
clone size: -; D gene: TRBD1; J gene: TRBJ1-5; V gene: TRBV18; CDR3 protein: CASSSTGASQPQHF; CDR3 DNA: TGTGCCAGCTCATCGACAGGGGCTAGTCAGCCCCAGCATTTT
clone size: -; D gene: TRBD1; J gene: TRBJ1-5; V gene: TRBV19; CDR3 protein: CASGPWTGANQPQHF; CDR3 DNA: TGTGCCAGTGGGCCCTGGACAGGGGCCAATCAGCCCCAGCATTTT
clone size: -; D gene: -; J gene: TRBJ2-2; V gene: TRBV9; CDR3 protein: CASSVDGSGELFF; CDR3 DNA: TGTGCCAGCAGCGTAGATGGCTCCGGGGAGCTGTTTTTT